These T cell receptor beta chains were read from a single sample in a study of graft-versus-host responses after intestinal transplantation. Repertoires were generated with immunoSEQ multiplex PCR, while TCRdb's copy carries only in-frame clones and drops some. The table records about 6,900 clones, around 23% of them present only once. Sequences were derived from alloreactive CD4+ T cells from a mixed lymphocyte reaction culture, sampled before transplantation. These receptors all come from a human patient who was an organ donor for intestinal transplantation. Both conserved end residues are part of each CDR3. A D gene is named only where the DNA matches it firmly. Clone size is stated in some rows and not others, as once, few, many or a class when expanded.

abundance: -
j_gene: TRBJ2-5
v_gene: TRBV9
d_gene: -
CDR3nt: TGTGCCAGCAGCGTAGGGGGCCAACAGGGTGTCGAGACCCAGTACTTC
CDR3aa: CASSVGGQQGVETQYF

abundance: medium-sized
j_gene: TRBJ2-7
v_gene: TRBV6-6
d_gene: TRBD2
CDR3nt: TGTGCCAGCAGGTTAGCGGGAGGCTCCTACGAGCAGTACTTC
CDR3aa: CASRLAGGSYEQYF

abundance: -
j_gene: TRBJ1-3
v_gene: TRBV6-5
d_gene: -
CDR3nt: TGTGCCAGCAGTTACTCTCGGAGCTCTGGAAACACCATATATTTT
CDR3aa: CASSYSRSSGNTIYF

abundance: medium-sized
j_gene: TRBJ2-7
v_gene: TRBV7-2
d_gene: -
CDR3nt: TGTGCCAGCAGCTACGCTCCGAGCTACGAGCAGTACTTC
CDR3aa: CASSYAPSYEQYF

abundance: few
j_gene: TRBJ2-1
v_gene: TRBV7-9
d_gene: TRBD2
CDR3nt: TGTGCCAGCAGCTTAGACCTTAGCGGGAGGGGGTACAATGAGCAGTTCTTC
CDR3aa: CASSLDLSGRGYNEQFF

abundance: -
j_gene: TRBJ2-2
v_gene: TRBV7-2
d_gene: -
CDR3nt: TGTGCCAGCAGCTTCAAGGGCCCCACCGGGGAGCTGTTTTTT
CDR3aa: CASSFKGPTGELFF

abundance: few
j_gene: TRBJ2-7
v_gene: TRBV9
d_gene: -
CDR3nt: TGTGCCAGCAGCGTAGCTAGTGATGGTGGCGAGCAGTACTTC
CDR3aa: CASSVASDGGEQYF

abundance: medium-sized
j_gene: TRBJ1-5
v_gene: TRBV30
d_gene: TRBD1
CDR3nt: TGTGCCTGGAGTGTACAGCAGGGGGATCAGCCCCAGCATTTT
CDR3aa: CAWSVQQGDQPQHF

abundance: few
j_gene: TRBJ2-3
v_gene: TRBV11-1
d_gene: TRBD2
CDR3nt: TGTGCCAGCAGCCCTCTAGCGGGAGTCACCACAGATACGCAGTATTTT
CDR3aa: CASSPLAGVTTDTQYF

abundance: -
j_gene: TRBJ1-6
v_gene: TRBV19
d_gene: -
CDR3nt: TGTGCCAGTAGTAGAAGCGCCCCCAGCTCCTATAATTCACCCCTCCACTTT
CDR3aa: CASSRSAPSSYNSPLHF